This entry concerns a single T cell receptor (beta chain). This clone's antigen is unknown. No base quality values were provided; no much bigger clone lies one nucleotide off. The entry originates in a study of blood T cell repertoires in COVID-19 (dated by TCRdb to 2020 to 2021). Some background on the complete study: Samples from collaborators originated in the United States, Italy and Spain and spanned both the acute and convalescent phases of COVID-19. The repertoires were released in a freely available public database intended as a resource for research on the immune response to SARS-CoV-2. The prospective study material was composed of cDNA or gDNA derived from T cells, B-cell-depleted T cells, or PBMCs. Subjects who had been exposed to COVID-19, were actively infected with it, or had recovered from it provided the deeply sampled blood TCRbeta repertoires that made up the dataset. The samples were drawn from two sources: the first 160 participants of the ongoing ImmuneRACE study, and 1,254 subjects contributed by 6 global collaborators. Where HLA class I and class II types were available, the types were taken from metadata supplied by the sample provider, not from assay-based typing. Sample metadata almost always included a de-identified subject ID, COVID-19 status, age in years and sex. Overall results and qualifications from the work: Clinical and demographic metadata were provided uncurated, with the amount varying by source and participant.

The collaborating institutions used their own protocols to collect whole blood in K2EDTA tubes. For TCRbeta analysis, collaborator samples were shipped as frozen whole blood, as isolated PBMCs, or as DNA extracted from either sample type. TCRbeta CDR3 regions were amplified from genomic DNA by means of the immunoSEQ Assay, a bias-controlled multiplex PCR. The authors' analysis ran thus. The number of nucleated cells in each sample was estimated from the amplification of reference gene primers within the assay. Sequence reads were collapsed and filtered to measure the absolute abundance of every unique TCRbeta CDR3 rearrangement. For each sample, productive Simpson clonality was calculated by taking the square root of Simpson's diversity index across productive rearrangements. The table was pulled from immuneACCESS by TCRdb, which kept in-frame rearrangements only. Such tables lose some clones; where checked, under half of the loss comes from unresolved V genes, and the rest has no known cause. V, J and clone size were drawn from that table, and D and trimming were deduced from the DNA. This sample holds about 140,000 clones; 65% to 90% were observed only once. The top ten constitute 2.5% to 3% of the sample.

Reading from cysteine to phenylalanine, the CDR3 counts 14 amino acids. Only the CDR3 DNA is retained, 42 bases long and in frame from the first base. According to the germline V gene, CDR1 reads SGDLS and CDR2 reads YYNGEE. Relative to germline, V is missing 2 bases and J is missing 3 bases, with 2 bases of the junction outside any gene match. The specimen was peripheral blood. Recombination connected TRBV9 to TRBJ1-3; 7 bases in the middle match TRBD1. The receptor was isolated from a man aged 45-65 years with acute or convalescent COVID-19. Here is the DNA: TGTGCCAGCAGCGTTACAGGGGATGGAAACACCATATATTTT. It specifies CASSVTGDGNTIYF.